The T cell receptor (beta chain) under discussion was sequenced for a study of cytomegalovirus exposure and HLA in healthy donors. Use of 60 Vbeta and 13 Jbeta primers characterized the PCR. Repertoires were generated with immunoSEQ multiplex PCR, while TCRdb's copy carries only in-frame clones and drops some. This repertoire shows 110,000 to 150,000 clones, around 70% found once; its top ten account for under 2%. The germline V gene encodes CDR1 KGHSH and CDR2 LQKENI. This CDR3 comprises 13 residues. Trimming took off 6 bases at V and 2 bases at J, with 10 bases between the two ends. Sequences were obtained from PBMCs. This chain uses TRBV18 with TRBJ2-5; TRBD2 is a possible D gene (5 bases). The receptor was derived from a woman between 25 and 40 years old in good health and CMV-seronegative. CDR3 bases: TGTGCCAGCTCGAGAGGGCGGCAAGAGACCCAGTACTTC. It yields the protein CASSRGRQETQYF.